This TCR beta chain was sequenced for a study of blood T cell repertoires in COVID-19. The overall study: PBMCs, B-cell-depleted T cells, or T cells provided the cDNA or gDNA that made up the material.

The method was immunoSEQ multiplex PCR; TCRdb's version includes in-frame clones alone and lacks a portion of them. The data hold fewer than 15,000 clones, with roughly 91% observed a single time. The CDR3 sequence is 16 residues long. Germline V gene data show CDR1 as SGHTA and CDR2 as FQGNSA. Trimming shortened V by 2 bases and J by 1 base, and 14 bases separated the two germline ends. V is TRBV7-2 and J is TRBJ1-1, with D unclear. The sequencing input was peripheral blood. The clonotype was recovered from a human donor in a cohort sampled during active COVID-19. CDR3 sequence (DNA): TGTGCCAGCAGCTTAAGCTTTTTCCTCGGGAACACTGAAGCTTTCTTT. Encoded protein: CASSLSFFLGNTEAFF.